This TCR beta chain appears in the sequencing data of a study of T cell responses to AZD1222 COVID-19 vaccine. Study-level findings and limits: Samples come after the peak T cell response, not at day 14. Possibly, clonal diversity was underestimated; donors were largely white British and included more females. Distributed over spike, vaccine-associated CD4 TCRs predominated at 160-218 and 743-854. Once two AZD1222 doses were given, Spike-specific TCR breadth and depth went up.

The method was immunoSEQ multiplex PCR; TCRdb's version includes in-frame clones alone and lacks a portion of them. The table has more than 85,000 clones, about 81% seen once. In the case of this clone: Its specificity is not known.

Trimming removed 3 bases from V and 3 bases from J, with 8 bases in between. The CDR3 contains 13 residues. CDR1 and CDR2 from the germline V gene are MGHRA and YSYEKL. V usage is TRBV4-1 and J usage is TRBJ1-1; D unresolved. The material sequenced was peripheral blood, taken on day 0 of AZD1222 vaccination. The origin of this receptor is an adult in good health. The CDR3 reads CASSQSGDTEAFF. The DNA of the CDR3 is TGCGCCAGCAGCCAGAGTGGGGACACTGAAGCTTTCTTT.